This T cell receptor (beta chain) is drawn from a study of blood T cells in healthy people across ages. Study findings and constraints: Long-lived donors carried more naive CD4+ cells and greater diversity than aged donors. The study found TCR beta diversity correlated strongly with naive T cell percentage.

Germline CDR1 and CDR2: SGHRS and YFSETQ. The J segment lost 1 base and the V segment lost 3 bases, leaving 8 bases of the junction unmatched. There are 18 residues in the CDR3. As concerns this clonotype: What it binds is unknown.

With a J-beta primer mix and a sample-barcoded 5' primer, a second PCR ran about 7 to 12 cycles. The template-switch adaptor, which had 12 random nucleotides, put a tag on each cDNA molecule. TCRdb reprocessed the 5' RACE reads via MiXCR and lists one record per CDR3 protein. The sample carries about 1.1 million distinct CDR3 sequences, more than 30% recorded once. The amount of total RNA extracted per sample was at least 5 micrograms. The specimen sequenced was blood. The TCR was taken from a man aged 18 to 35 in good health. V and J are TRBV5-1 and TRBJ2-1; TRBD2 matches at 12 bases. Here the CDR3 reads CASSWGASGGASYNEQFF. The CDR3 bases are TGCGCCAGCAGCTGGGGTGCTAGCGGGGGGGCATCCTACAATGAGCAGTTCTTC.